These T cell receptor beta chains were read from a single sample in a study of identical twins. MiXCR was run by TCRdb on the 5' RACE reads, yielding one entry per CDR3 protein. The data show a few hundred thousand distinct CDR3 sequences, 20% to 25% seen once. This same sample was also part of a study on T cells expressing NK-cell markers.

Sequenced input: CD4+ T cells sorted from blood. Every receptor here comes from a woman younger than 35 in good health. Both conserved end residues are part of each CDR3. D genes are given only for firm matches. Clone size, where shown, is once, few, many, or a class for clones that have expanded.

J gene	V gene	D gene	clone size	CDR3 protein	CDR3 DNA
TRBJ1-6	TRBV6-1	NA	NA	CASRSGWDSPLHF	TGTGCCAGCAGATCGGGGTGGGATTCACCCCTCCACTTT
TRBJ1-1	TRBV3-1	NA	few	CASSQRGGAEAFF	TGTGCCAGCAGCCAAAGGGGTGGGGCTGAAGCTTTCTTT
TRBJ2-1	TRBV7-7	TRBD2	once	CASSSGTSGRGEQFF	TGTGCCAGCAGCTCCGGGACTAGCGGGAGAGGTGAGCAGTTCTTC
TRBJ1-2	TRBV6-1	TRBD1	NA	CASRGDRGLYRIQGYTF	TGTGCCAGCAGGGGGGACAGGGGGCTTTACCGTATACAGGGCTACACCTTC
TRBJ2-5	TRBV7-2	NA	few	CASSSRLLGRIQETQYF	TGTGCCAGCAGCTCCCGCCTTCTGGGACGTATCCAAGAGACCCAGTACTTC
TRBJ2-1	TRBV20-1	NA	NA	CSARGDGEQFF	TGCAGTGCTAGAGGAGATGGTGAGCAGTTCTTC
TRBJ1-1	TRBV6-5	NA	NA	CASSSWEGRPEAFF	TGTGCCAGCAGTTCCTGGGAGGGAAGACCTGAAGCTTTCTTT
TRBJ2-6	TRBV29-1	NA	NA	CSVYSGANVLTF	TGCAGCGTTTACTCTGGGGCCAACGTCCTGACTTTC
TRBJ2-7	TRBV2	NA	few	CASRDPGGRGGYEQYF	TGTGCCAGCAGGGACCCGGGAGGACGAGGGGGCTACGAGCAGTACTTC
TRBJ1-3	TRBV2	TRBD1	few	CASSERGQQF	TGTGCCAGCAGTGAAAGGGGACAGCAGTTT
TRBJ1-1	TRBV20-1	NA	NA	CSALQGGFTEAFF	TGCAGTGCCTTACAGGGAGGATTCACTGAAGCTTTCTTT
TRBJ1-6	TRBV12-3/TRBV12-4	NA	NA	CASSLMGNSPLHF	TGTGCCAGCAGTTTGATGGGAAATTCACCCCTCCACTTT
TRBJ2-2	TRBV18	NA	many	CASSPRMTDTGELFF	TGTGCCAGCTCACCGAGGATGACGGACACCGGGGAGCTGTTTTTT
TRBJ2-5	TRBV12-5	NA	once	CASGVGLETQYF	TGTGCTAGTGGTGTAGGGCTGGAGACCCAGTACTTC
TRBJ1-6	TRBV3-1	NA	once	CASSPLDSTNSPLHF	TGTGCCAGCAGCCCGTTAGACAGTACGAATTCACCCCTCCACTTT
TRBJ2-7	TRBV20-1	NA	NA	CSASGRHYEQYF	TGCAGTGCTAGCGGCCGGCACTACGAGCAGTACTTC
TRBJ2-2	TRBV5-1	TRBD1	few	CASSPRTGDTGELFF	TGCGCCAGCAGCCCTCGGACAGGGGACACCGGGGAGCTGTTTTTT
TRBJ2-1	TRBV20-1	TRBD2	NA	CSAREALVDEQFF	TGCAGTGCGCGGGAGGCCCTCGTGGATGAGCAGTTCTTC
TRBJ2-1	TRBV20-1	NA	few	CSAIRGPYNEQFF	TGCAGTGCCATCAGGGGACCCTACAATGAGCAGTTCTTC
TRBJ2-7	TRBV29-1	NA	many	CSVRGAYEQYF	TGCAGCGTTCGGGGGGCGTACGAGCAGTACTTC
TRBJ2-1	TRBV29-1	NA	NA	CSVEDWKVNEQFF	TGCAGCGTTGAAGATTGGAAGGTTAATGAGCAGTTCTTC
TRBJ1-1	TRBV12-3/TRBV12-4	NA	few	CASSFRIEAFF	TGTGCCAGCAGTTTTAGGATTGAAGCTTTCTTT
TRBJ1-4	TRBV7-9	NA	few	CASRDRPRTADNEKLFF	TGTGCCAGCAGGGATAGACCACGGACGGCCGATAATGAAAAACTGTTTTTT
TRBJ2-7	TRBV7-6	TRBD2	few	CASSLARSGSGEQYF	TGTGCCAGCAGCTTAGCGCGGAGCGGGAGTGGAGAGCAGTACTTC
TRBJ2-7	TRBV29-1	NA	many	CSVEGLAYEQYF	TGCAGCGTTGAAGGACTAGCCTACGAGCAGTACTTC
TRBJ2-6	TRBV5-5	NA	few	CASSFGPGQSGANVLTF	TGTGCCAGCAGCTTTGGTCCCGGCCAGTCCGGGGCCAACGTCCTGACTTTC
TRBJ2-7	TRBV29-1	TRBD1	few	CSVWTGHEQYF	TGCAGCGTCTGGACAGGTCACGAGCAGTACTTC
TRBJ2-1	TRBV9	NA	NA	CASSVEMGRSSYNEQFF	TGTGCCAGCAGCGTAGAGATGGGCAGGAGCTCCTACAATGAGCAGTTCTTC
TRBJ2-1	TRBV5-4	TRBD2	few	CASSEGSGSSYNEQFF	TGTGCCAGCAGCGAAGGCAGCGGGAGCTCCTACAATGAGCAGTTCTTC
TRBJ2-7	TRBV20-1	NA	many	CSATDRNSYEQYF	TGCAGTGCCACGGACCGAAACTCCTACGAGCAGTACTTC
TRBJ2-2	TRBV5-6	NA	NA	CASSLAVRGELFF	TGTGCCAGCAGCTTGGCCGTACGCGGGGAGCTGTTTTTT
TRBJ1-2	TRBV20-1	TRBD1	NA	CSASNRQGGDGYTF	TGCAGTGCTAGTAATAGACAGGGGGGCGACGGCTACACCTTC